The 19 T cell receptor beta chains below all came from one sample that was sequenced in a study of graft-versus-host responses after intestinal transplantation. Researchers processed graft tissue to release intraepithelial and lamina propria lymphocytes. Only in-frame clones appear in the TCRdb table, and some are missing; sequencing was by immunoSEQ multiplex PCR. Of approximately 16,000 clones in the sample, 82% are singletons; the top ten hold around 6%. The source material was ileum tissue, sampled 17 days after transplant. All receptors come from a human patient who received an intestinal transplant, so some T cells may come from the graft donor.

The CDR3 nucleotides are TGTGCCAGCAGCTCAAGCCGGGACAGGGGAGGCTACACCTTC. This encodes CASSSSRDRGGYTF. V gene TRBV7-2 combines with J gene TRBJ1-2; 10 positions agree with TRBD1. In germline, CDR1 is SGHTA, CDR2 FQGNSA. With 4 bases clipped from V and 8 bases from J, the junction kept 7 bases outside the gene matches. The CDR3 contains 14 residues.

The chain couples TRBV28 to TRBJ2-5; TRBD1 agrees at 9 bases. The CDR3 sequence is 15 residues long. V was clipped by 5 bases and J by 4 bases; unmatched bases: 8. CDR1 and CDR2 (germline): MDHEN, SYDVKM. Here the CDR3 DNA reads TGTGCCAGCAGTCTAGGGACAGGGCCGTTAGAGACCCAGTACTTC. It specifies CASSLGTGPLETQYF.

The rearrangement joins TRBV19 to TRBJ2-2; D is unclear. Germline loops: CDR1 LNHDA, CDR2 SQIVND (reference sequence). The CDR3 runs 13 residues. V was pared by 10 bases and J by 4 bases, with 13 bases between. The CDR3 protein is CATHLTGTGELFF. As DNA, the CDR3 is TGTGCCACCCATTTAACTGGCACCGGGGAGCTGTTTTTT.

The chain has TRBV19 and TRBJ2-7, with D unresolved. There are 14 residues in the CDR3. The V and J ends lost 6 bases and 0 bases respectively, with 12 bases between them. Germline CDR1 and CDR2: LNHDA and SQIVND (reference sequence). The CDR3 loop is CASRPGFGSYEQYF. CDR3 coding DNA: TGTGCCAGTAGGCCCGGATTCGGCTCCTACGAGCAGTACTTC.

The J gene is TRBJ1-2, the V gene TRBV28, with 7 bases lining up with TRBD1. The V gene's germline CDR1 is MDHEN and CDR2 SYDVKM. CDR3 length equals 17 residues. Trimming cost V 3 bases and J 2 bases; bases outside gene matches: 12. For the CDR3, the DNA is TGTGCCAGCAGTTTCGGGCAGGGGGGGTTGTCAAACTATGGCTACACCTTC. It codes for CASSFGQGGLSNYGYTF.

This sequence joins TRBV9 and TRBJ2-3, with TRBD2 identical over 9 bases. The CDR3 runs 16 residues. With V trimmed by 0 bases and J by 4 bases, 6 bases remained unmatched. CDR1 SGDLS and CDR2 YYNGEE come from the germline V gene. In nucleotides, the CDR3 is TGTGCCAGCAGCGTAGGGGCGGGAGGGCCGGCAGATACGCAGTATTTT. This gives the protein CASSVGAGGPADTQYF.

This chain links TRBV30 with TRBJ2-4; TRBD2 matches 7 bases. The V and J ends lost 3 bases and 10 bases, in that order; junction bases with no gene match: 21. Germline values: CDR1 GTSNPN, CDR2 SVGIG (reference sequence). The CDR3 has 17 amino acids. CDR3 DNA sequence: TGTGCCTGGAGGGGAGCTTCTGAATGGCGGGAGCCTTCTATTCAGTACTTC. This gives the protein CAWRGASEWREPSIQYF. Combining the CDR3 with reference TRBV30 and TRBJ2-4 gives the whole variable domain SQTIHQWPATLVQPVGSPLSLECTVEGTSNPNLYWYRQAAGRGLQLLFYSVGIGQISSEVPQNLSASRPQDRQFILSSKKLLLSDSGFYLCAWRGASEWREPSIQYFGAGTRLSVL.

CDR3 DNA sequence: TGTGCCAGCAGTCAACAGGGGGCGAGGGGCTACACCTTC. It encodes CASSQQGARGYTF. The chain has TRBV5-6 and TRBJ1-2; TRBD1 agrees at 9 bases. Germline trimming cut 5 bases from V and 8 bases from J; bases unmatched to any gene: 7. This CDR3 is built from 13 residues. Germline V gives CDR1 SGHDT, CDR2 YYEEEE.

The chain uses TRBV5-6 and TRBJ2-5, with D unclear. V lost 1 base and J lost 5, with 6 bases in between. Germline V gene sequence: CDR1 SGHDT, CDR2 YYEEEE. The CDR3 loop spans 12 amino acids. In nucleotides, the CDR3 is TGTGCCAGCAGCTTGAGGGCTGAGACCCAGTACTTC. It codes for CASSLRAETQYF.

V is TRBV21-1 and J is TRBJ2-2; the table's D call, TRBD1, was not checked against the DNA. TRBV21-1 is a known pseudogene. The CDR3 spans 17 residues. Written as DNA, the CDR3 is TGTGCCAGCAGCAGAAAGGTCCAGGGCCCAGGCACCGGGGAGCTGTTTTTT. Its protein product is CASSRKVQGPGTGELFF.

This clone was detected once. This chain joins TRBV7-9 and TRBJ2-7, with D perhaps matching TRBD1 (6 bases). V shed 5 bases and J shed 7 bases, with 15 bases lying between them. In germline, CDR1 is SEHNR, CDR2 FQNEAQ (reference sequence). The CDR3 is 13 amino acids. The CDR3 protein is CASSRRTAGEQYF. CDR3 in DNA: TGTGCCAGCAGCAGACGGACAGCTGGGGAGCAGTACTTC.

The V gene is TRBV5-4, the J gene TRBJ2-5; D might be TRBD2 (6 bases). This CDR3 spans 16 amino acids. V was cut by 0 bases and J by 5 bases, with 17 bases left in between. Germline lookup yields CDR1 SGHNT and CDR2 YYREEE (reference sequence). DNA of the CDR3: TGTGCCAGCAGCTTGGTTAGACTGAGCGGGTGGGAGACCCAGTACTTC. It yields the protein CASSLVRLSGWETQYF.

The genes are TRBV7-9 and TRBJ2-5; TRBD1 agrees at 10 bases. This CDR3 region has 17 residues. Looked up from germline, CDR1 is SEHNR and CDR2 is FQNEAQ (reference sequence). The trim removed 4 bases at V and 5 bases at J, leaving 13 bases unmatched. This CDR3 is CASSSSDRGILGETQYF. The CDR3 region has the DNA TGTGCCAGCAGCTCCTCGGACAGGGGGATTTTGGGGGAGACCCAGTACTTC.

This clone was recorded only once. V usage is TRBV2 and J usage is TRBJ2-3; TRBD1 agrees at 7 bases. CDR1 SNHLY and CDR2 FYNNEI come from the germline V gene. V trimming: 5 bases; J trimming: 1 base; junction bases outside the gene matches: 6. The CDR3 has 15 residues. CDR3 coding DNA: TGTGCCAGCAGTTCACAGGGGTTCCGCACAGATACGCAGTATTTT. Encoded protein: CASSSQGFRTDTQYF.

This chain links TRBV25-1 with TRBJ2-1; D possibly matches TRBD1 or TRBD2 (5 bases each). Deletions cut 4 bases from V and 0 bases from J, with 10 bases between. The CDR3 runs 15 residues. Germline lookup yields CDR1 MGHDK and CDR2 SYGVNS. The CDR3 region has the DNA TGTGCCAGCAGTGTTCCAGGGAGCTCCTACAATGAGCAGTTCTTC. This sequence encodes CASSVPGSSYNEQFF.

This clone showed up just once. This rearrangement joins TRBV5-1 to TRBJ2-5; perhaps D is TRBD1 or TRBD2 (7 bases each). Trimming cost V 2 bases and J 3 bases, with 11 bases left between them. There are 14 residues in the CDR3. Per germline, CDR1 SGHRS and CDR2 YFSETQ. The CDR3 here is CASSLQGREETQYF. CDR3 coding DNA: TGCGCCAGCAGCTTACAGGGGAGGGAAGAGACCCAGTACTTC.

The chain links TRBV29-1 to TRBJ2-5, with D perhaps TRBD1 or TRBD2 (5 bases each). Germline V lookup: CDR1 SQVTM, CDR2 ANQGSEA. The length of the CDR3 is 13 residues. V was trimmed by 8 bases and J by 7 bases, leaving 20 bases between them. CDR3 DNA sequence: TGCAGCTATCAGGGAGCCAGGAGTGGGACCCAGTACTTC. Residues: CSYQGARSGTQYF.

Here the CDR3 DNA reads TGTGCCAGCAGTTCTCCATTAACCGTGTCCGGGACAGGCGAGCAGTACTTC. The encoded protein is CASSSPLTVSGTGEQYF. V is TRBV28 and J is TRBJ2-7, with TRBD1 matching 8 bases. J lost 6 bases, V lost 4 bases, and 17 bases had no gene match. In germline, CDR1 is MDHEN, CDR2 SYDVKM. The CDR3 contains 17 residues. The full variable domain, rest sourced from reference TRBV28 and TRBJ2-7, is DVKVTQSSRYLVKRTGEKVFLECVQDMDHENMFWYRQDPGLGLRLIYFSYDVKMKEKGDIPEGYSVSREKKERFSLILESASTNQTSMYLCASSSPLTVSGTGEQYFGPGTRLTVT.

This chain links TRBV9 with TRBJ1-1, with D tentatively TRBD1 (6 bases). The CDR3 is made up of 16 amino acids. V was cut by 4 bases and J by 2 bases, with 18 bases left in between. Germline assignment: CDR1 SGDLS and CDR2 YYNGEE. CDR3 nucleotide sequence: TGTGCCAGCAGCTCACAAAGGGGGACACCCAACACTGAAGCTTTCTTT. Its translation is CASSSQRGTPNTEAFF.